This T cell receptor beta chain was found in a study of shared clonotypes between healthy human individuals. Study-wide findings and caveats: Among donors, sharing of clonotypes was expected to be affected by sequencing depth. Lower generation probabilities were found for non-shared clonotypes than for those shared by all four donors. Around 5% was the fraction of naive CD4 clonotypes found shared across four donors.

About this clone: Its cognate antigen is unknown.

This CDR3 region has 15 residues. CDR1 SGHDN and CDR2 FVKESK come from the germline V gene. V dropped 7 bases and J dropped 0; count of bases not matched to a gene: 5. Repertoires were generated with immunoSEQ multiplex PCR, while TCRdb's copy carries only in-frame clones and drops some. The table has a few million clones, around nine tenths seen once; the top ten hold over 0.12%. The sequenced sample was naive CD4+ T cells sorted from blood. Subset here: CD45RA+ positively selected. This sequence originates from a man in his late teens or twenties in good health. V usage is TRBV14 and J usage is TRBJ2-2; 7 bases align to TRBD2. The CDR3 here is CASNGEGSNTGELFF. Written as DNA, the CDR3 is TGTGCCAGCAACGGGGAGGGATCGAACACCGGGGAGCTGTTTTTT.